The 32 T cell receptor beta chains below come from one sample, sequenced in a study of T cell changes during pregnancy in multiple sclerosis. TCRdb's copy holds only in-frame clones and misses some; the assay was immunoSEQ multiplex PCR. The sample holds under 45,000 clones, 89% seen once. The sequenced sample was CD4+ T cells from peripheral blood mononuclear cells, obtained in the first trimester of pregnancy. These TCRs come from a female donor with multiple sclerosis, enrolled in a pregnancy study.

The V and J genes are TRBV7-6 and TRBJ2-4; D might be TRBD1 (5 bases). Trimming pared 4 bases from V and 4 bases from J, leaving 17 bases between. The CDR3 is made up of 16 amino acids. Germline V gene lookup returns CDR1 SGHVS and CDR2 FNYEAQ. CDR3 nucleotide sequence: TGTGCCAGCAGCTCCACTCAGGGCAGGGAAAAAAACATTCAGTACTTC. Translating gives CASSSTQGREKNIQYF.

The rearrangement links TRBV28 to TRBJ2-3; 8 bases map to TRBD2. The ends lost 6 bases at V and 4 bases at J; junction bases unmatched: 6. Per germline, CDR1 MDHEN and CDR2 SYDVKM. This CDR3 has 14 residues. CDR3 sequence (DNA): TGTGCCAGCAGGCCGGGGGGGTTGTCAGATACGCAGTATTTT. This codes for CASRPGGLSDTQYF.

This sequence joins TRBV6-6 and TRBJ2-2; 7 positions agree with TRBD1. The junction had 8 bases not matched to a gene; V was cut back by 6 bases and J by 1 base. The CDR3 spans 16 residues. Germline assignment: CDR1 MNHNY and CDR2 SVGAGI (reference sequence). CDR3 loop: CASRQTGTVNTGELFF. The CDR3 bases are TGTGCCAGCAGGCAAACCGGGACAGTGAACACCGGGGAGCTGTTTTTT.

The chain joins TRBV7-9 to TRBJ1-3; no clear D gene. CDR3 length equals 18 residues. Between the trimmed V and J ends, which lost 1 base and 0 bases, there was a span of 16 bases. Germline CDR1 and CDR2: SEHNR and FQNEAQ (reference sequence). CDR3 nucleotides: TGTGCCAGCAGCTTAGAGGTCATCGGGGTTAGCTCTGGAAACACCATATATTTT. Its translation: CASSLEVIGVSSGNTIYF.

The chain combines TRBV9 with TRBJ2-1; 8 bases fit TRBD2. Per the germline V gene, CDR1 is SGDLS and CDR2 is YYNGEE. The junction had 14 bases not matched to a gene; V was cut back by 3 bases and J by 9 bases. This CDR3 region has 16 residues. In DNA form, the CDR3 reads TGTGCCAGCAGCGCCGGAACCGGGAGGGCCAAATTTGAGCAGTTCTTC. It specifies CASSAGTGRAKFEQFF.

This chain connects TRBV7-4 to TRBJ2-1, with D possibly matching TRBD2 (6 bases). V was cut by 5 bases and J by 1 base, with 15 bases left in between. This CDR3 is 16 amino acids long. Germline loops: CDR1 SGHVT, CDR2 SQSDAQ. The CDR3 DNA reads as TGTGCCAGCAGCCGAAGACTAGGTAGTTCCTACAATGAGCAGTTCTTC. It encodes CASSRRLGSSYNEQFF.

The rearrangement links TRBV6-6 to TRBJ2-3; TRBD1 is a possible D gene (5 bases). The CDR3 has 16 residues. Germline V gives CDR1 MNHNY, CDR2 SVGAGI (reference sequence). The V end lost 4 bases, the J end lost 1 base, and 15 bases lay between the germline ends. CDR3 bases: TGTGCCAGCAGTTTCTCCAGGGAAGTTGGCACAGATACGCAGTATTTT. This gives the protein CASSFSREVGTDTQYF.

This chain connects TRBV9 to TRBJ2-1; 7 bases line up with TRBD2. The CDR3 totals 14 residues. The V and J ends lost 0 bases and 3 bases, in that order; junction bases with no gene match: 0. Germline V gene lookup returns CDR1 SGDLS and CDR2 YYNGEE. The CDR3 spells CASSVASGYNEQFF. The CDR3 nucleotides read TGTGCCAGCAGCGTAGCTAGCGGCTACAATGAGCAGTTCTTC. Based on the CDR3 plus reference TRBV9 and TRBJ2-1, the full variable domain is DSGVTQTPKHLITATGQRVTLRCSPRSGDLSVYWYQQSLDQGLQFLIQYYNGEERAKGNILERFSAQQFPDLHSELNLSSLELGDSALYFCASSVASGYNEQFFGPGTRLTVL.

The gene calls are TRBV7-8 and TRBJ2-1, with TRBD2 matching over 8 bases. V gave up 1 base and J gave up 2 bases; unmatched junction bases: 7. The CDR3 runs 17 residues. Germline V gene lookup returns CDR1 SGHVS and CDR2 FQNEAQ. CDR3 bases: TGTGCCAGCAGCTTAGGTGACGGGGGACTAGCCTACAATGAGCAGTTCTTC. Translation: CASSLGDGGLAYNEQFF.

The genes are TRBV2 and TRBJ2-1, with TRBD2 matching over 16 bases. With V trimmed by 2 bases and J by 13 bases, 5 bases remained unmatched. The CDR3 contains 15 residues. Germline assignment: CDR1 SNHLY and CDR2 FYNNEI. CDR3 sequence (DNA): TGTGCCAGCAGTGAATCGGGACTAGCGGGAGGGCCACAGTTCTTC. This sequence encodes CASSESGLAGGPQFF.

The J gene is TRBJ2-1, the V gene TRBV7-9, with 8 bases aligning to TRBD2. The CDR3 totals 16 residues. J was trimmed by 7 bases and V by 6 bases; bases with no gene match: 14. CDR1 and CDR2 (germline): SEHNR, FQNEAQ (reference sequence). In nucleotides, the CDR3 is TGTGCCAGCAGGCCCCAAAAAGCGGGAGCTGGGAATGAGCAGTTCTTC. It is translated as CASRPQKAGAGNEQFF.

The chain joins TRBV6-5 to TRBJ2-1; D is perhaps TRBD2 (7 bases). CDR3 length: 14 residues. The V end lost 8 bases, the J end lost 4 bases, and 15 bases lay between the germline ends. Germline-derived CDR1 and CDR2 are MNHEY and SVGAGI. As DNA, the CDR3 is TGTGCCAGCGGTGGAGGGGGGGAATACAATGAGCAGTTCTTC. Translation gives CASGGGGEYNEQFF.

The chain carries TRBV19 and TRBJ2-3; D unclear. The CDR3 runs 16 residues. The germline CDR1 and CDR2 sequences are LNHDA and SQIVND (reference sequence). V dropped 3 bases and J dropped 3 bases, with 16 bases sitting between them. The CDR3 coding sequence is TGTGCCAGTAGTATTTCGGGTAGGAGTTTGACAGATACGCAGTATTTT. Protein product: CASSISGRSLTDTQYF.

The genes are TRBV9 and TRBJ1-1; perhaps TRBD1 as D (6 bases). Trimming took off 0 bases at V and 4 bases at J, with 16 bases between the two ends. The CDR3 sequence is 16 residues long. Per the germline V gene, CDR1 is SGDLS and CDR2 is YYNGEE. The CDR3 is CASSVGGGKGGTEAFF. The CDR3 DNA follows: TGTGCCAGCAGCGTAGGGGGGGGCAAAGGTGGCACTGAAGCTTTCTTT.

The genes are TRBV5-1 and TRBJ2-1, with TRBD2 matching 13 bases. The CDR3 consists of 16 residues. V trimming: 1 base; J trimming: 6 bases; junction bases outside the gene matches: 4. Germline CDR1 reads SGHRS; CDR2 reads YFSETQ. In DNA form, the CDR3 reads TGCGCCAGCAGCTTGACACTAGCGGGAGGGTTCAATGAGCAGTTCTTC. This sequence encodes CASSLTLAGGFNEQFF.

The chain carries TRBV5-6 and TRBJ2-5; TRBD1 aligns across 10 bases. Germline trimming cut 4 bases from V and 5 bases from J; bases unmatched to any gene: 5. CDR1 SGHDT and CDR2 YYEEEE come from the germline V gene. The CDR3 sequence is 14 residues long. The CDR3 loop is CASSPRDRGETQYF. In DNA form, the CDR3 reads TGTGCCAGCAGCCCTCGGGACAGGGGTGAGACCCAGTACTTC.

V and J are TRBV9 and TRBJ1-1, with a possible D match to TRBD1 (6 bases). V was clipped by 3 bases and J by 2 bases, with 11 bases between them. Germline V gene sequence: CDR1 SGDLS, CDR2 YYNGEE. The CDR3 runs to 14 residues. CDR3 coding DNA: TGTGCCAGCAGCGCCGGACAGCTAAACACTGAAGCTTTCTTT. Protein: CASSAGQLNTEAFF.

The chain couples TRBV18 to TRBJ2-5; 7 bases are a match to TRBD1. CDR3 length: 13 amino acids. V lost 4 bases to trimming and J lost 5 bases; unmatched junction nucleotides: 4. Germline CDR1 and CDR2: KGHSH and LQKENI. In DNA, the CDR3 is TGTGCCAGCTCACAGGACAGGCGGGAGACCCAGTACTTC. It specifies CASSQDRRETQYF. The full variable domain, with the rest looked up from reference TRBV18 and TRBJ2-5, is NAGVMQNPRHLVRRRGQEARLRCSPMKGHSHVYWYRQLPEEGLKFMVYLQKENIIDESGMPKERFSAEFPKEGPSILRIQQVVRGDSAAYFCASSQDRRETQYFGPGTRLLVL.

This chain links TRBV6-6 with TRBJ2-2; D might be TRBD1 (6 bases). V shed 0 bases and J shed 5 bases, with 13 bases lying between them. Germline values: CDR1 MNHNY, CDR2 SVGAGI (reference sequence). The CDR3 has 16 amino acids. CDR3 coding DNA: TGTGCCAGCAGTTACTCGTCTACAGGGAGAACCGGGGAGCTGTTTTTT. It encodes CASSYSSTGRTGELFF.

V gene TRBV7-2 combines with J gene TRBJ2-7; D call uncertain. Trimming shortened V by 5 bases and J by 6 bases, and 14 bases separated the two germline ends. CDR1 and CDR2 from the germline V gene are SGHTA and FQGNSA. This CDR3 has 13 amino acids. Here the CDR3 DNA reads TGTGCCAGCAGCCGAAGAGAAAAACTCGAGCAGTACTTC. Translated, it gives CASSRREKLEQYF.

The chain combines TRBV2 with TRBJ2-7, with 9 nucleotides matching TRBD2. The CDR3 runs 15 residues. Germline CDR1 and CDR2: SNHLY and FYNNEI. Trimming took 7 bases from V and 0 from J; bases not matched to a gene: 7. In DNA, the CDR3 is TGTGCCAGCAACCCAGATAGCGGGAGCTCCTACGAGCAGTACTTC. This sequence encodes CASNPDSGSSYEQYF.

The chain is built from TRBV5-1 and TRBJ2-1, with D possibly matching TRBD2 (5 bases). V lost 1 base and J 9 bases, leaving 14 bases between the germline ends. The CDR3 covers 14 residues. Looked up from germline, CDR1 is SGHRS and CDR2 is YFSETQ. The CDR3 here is CASSLMERVAEQFF. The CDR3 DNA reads TGCGCCAGCAGCTTGATGGAGAGGGTAGCTGAGCAGTTCTTC.

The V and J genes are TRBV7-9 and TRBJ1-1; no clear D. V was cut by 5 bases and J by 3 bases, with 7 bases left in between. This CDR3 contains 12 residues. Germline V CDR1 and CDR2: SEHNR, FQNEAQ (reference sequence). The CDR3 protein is CASSARDTEAFF. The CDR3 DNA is TGTGCCAGCAGCGCCCGGGACACTGAAGCTTTCTTT.

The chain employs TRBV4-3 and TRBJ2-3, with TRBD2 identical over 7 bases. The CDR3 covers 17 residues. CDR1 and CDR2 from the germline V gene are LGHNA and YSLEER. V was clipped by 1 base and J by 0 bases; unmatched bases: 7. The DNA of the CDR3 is TGCGCCAGCAGCCAAGGGCGGGTTAGCGGGAGCACAGATACGCAGTATTTT. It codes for CASSQGRVSGSTDTQYF.

The CDR3 protein is CASSFQARGYQPQHF. CDR3 sequence (DNA): TGTGCCAGTAGTTTCCAGGCCAGGGGTTATCAGCCCCAGCATTTT. J is TRBJ1-5 and V is TRBV19, with D tentatively TRBD1 (6 bases). The germline V gene encodes CDR1 LNHDA and CDR2 SQIVND (reference sequence). This CDR3 spans 15 amino acids. Trimming shortened V by 5 bases and J by 5 bases, and 16 bases separated the two germline ends.

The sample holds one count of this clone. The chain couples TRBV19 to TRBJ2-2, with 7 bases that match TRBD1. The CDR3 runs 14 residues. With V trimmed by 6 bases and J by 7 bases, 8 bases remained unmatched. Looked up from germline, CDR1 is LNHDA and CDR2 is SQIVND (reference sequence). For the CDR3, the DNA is TGTGCCAGTAGGGGACAGAAGGTTATCGGGGAGCTGTTTTTT. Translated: CASRGQKVIGELFF.

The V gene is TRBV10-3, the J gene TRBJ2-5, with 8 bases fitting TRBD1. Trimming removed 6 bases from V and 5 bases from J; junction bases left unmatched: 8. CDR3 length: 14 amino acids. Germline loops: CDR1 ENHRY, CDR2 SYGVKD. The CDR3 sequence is CAIRQDRAGETQYF. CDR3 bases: TGTGCCATCAGACAGGACAGGGCCGGGGAGACCCAGTACTTC.

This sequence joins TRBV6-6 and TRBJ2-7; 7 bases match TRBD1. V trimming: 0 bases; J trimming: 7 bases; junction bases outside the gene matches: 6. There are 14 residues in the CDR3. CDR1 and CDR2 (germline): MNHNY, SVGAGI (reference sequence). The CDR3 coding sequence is TGTGCCAGCAGTTACTCAGGGGGCGCGGAGGAGCAGTACTTC. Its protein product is CASSYSGGAEEQYF.

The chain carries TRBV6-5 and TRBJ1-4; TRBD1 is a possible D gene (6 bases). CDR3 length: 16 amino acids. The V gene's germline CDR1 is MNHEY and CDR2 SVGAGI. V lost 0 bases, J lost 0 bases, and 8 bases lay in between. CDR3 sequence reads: CASSYSGAATNEKLFF. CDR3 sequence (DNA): TGTGCCAGCAGTTACTCGGGGGCAGCAACTAATGAAAAACTGTTTTTT.

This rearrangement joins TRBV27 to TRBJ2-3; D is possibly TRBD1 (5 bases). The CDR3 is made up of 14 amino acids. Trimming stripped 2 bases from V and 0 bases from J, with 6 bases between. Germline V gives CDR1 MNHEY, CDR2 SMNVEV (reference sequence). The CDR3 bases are TGTGCCAGCAGTTTAGGGGCGAGCACAGATACGCAGTATTTT. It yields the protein CASSLGASTDTQYF.

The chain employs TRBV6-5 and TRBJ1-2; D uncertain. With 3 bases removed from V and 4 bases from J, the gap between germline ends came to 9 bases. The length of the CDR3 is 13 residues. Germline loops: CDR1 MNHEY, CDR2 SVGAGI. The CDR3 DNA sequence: TGTGCCAGCAGTTATGACATAACCTATGGCTACACCTTC. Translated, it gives CASSYDITYGYTF.

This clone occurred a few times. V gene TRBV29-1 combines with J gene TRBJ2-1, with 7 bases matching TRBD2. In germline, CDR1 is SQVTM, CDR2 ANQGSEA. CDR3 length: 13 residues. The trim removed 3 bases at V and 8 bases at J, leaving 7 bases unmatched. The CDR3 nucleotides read TGCAGCGTTGATGCTACTAGCGTTCATGAGCAGTTCTTC. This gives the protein CSVDATSVHEQFF.